This T cell receptor (beta chain) was retrieved from a study of T cell changes during pregnancy in multiple sclerosis. V lost 5 bases and J lost 6, with 22 bases in between. The germline gives CDR1 LGHNA, CDR2 YSLEER. This CDR3 has 16 amino acids. Profiling relied on immunoSEQ multiplex PCR, and the TCRdb table lists in-frame clones only, not all of them. The sample contains roughly 99,000 clones, less than 95% of which appear only once. The sequence came from a female donor in good health, enrolled as a control in a pregnancy study. This chain uses TRBV4-3 with TRBJ1-1; a possible D gene is TRBD1 (6 bases). The specimen was peripheral blood, collected in the third trimester of pregnancy. The CDR3 DNA is TGCGCCAGCAGCGCTCTCGAGCGGGGGGCGGACGCTGAAGCTTTCTTT. Its translation is CASSALERGADAEAFF.